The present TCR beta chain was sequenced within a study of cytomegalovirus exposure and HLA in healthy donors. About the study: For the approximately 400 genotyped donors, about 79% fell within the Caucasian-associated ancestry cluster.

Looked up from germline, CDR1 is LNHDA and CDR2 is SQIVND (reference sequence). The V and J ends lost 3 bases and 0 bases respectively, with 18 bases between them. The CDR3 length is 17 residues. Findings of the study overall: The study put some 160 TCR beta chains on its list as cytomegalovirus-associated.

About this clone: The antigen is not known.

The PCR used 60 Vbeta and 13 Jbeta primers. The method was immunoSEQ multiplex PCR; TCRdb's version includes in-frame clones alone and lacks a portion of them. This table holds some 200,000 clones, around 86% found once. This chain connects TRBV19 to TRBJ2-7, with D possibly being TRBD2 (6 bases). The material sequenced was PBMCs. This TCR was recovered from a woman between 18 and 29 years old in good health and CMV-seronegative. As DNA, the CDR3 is TGTGCCAGTAGTATGGGGGGTCGACTAGACTTCTCCTACGAGCAGTACTTC. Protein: CASSMGGRLDFSYEQYF.